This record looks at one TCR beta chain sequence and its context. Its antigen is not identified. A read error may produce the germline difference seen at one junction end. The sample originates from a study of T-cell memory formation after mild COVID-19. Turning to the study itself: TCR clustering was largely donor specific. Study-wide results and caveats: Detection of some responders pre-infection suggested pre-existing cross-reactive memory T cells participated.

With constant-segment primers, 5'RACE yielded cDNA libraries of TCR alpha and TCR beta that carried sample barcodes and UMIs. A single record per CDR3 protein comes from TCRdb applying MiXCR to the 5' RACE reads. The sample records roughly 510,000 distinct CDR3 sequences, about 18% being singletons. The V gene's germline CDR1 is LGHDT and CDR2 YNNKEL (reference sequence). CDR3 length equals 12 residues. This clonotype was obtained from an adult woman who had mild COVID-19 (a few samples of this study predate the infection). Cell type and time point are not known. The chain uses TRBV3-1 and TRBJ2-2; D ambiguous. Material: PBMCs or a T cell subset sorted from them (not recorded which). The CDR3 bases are TGTGACAGCAGCCAAGTGAACGGGGAGCTGTTTTTT. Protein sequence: CDSSQVNGELFF.